Listed below are T cell receptor beta chains from one sample, sequenced in a study of CD8 T cells in ankylosing spondylitis. TCRdb fed the 5' RACE reads into MiXCR, producing one record per CDR3 protein. The sample consists of fewer than 250,000 distinct CDR3 sequences, 8% to 11% of them appearing once. The sample consisted of blood, either unsorted or a sorted T cell fraction (not recorded which). The receptors here all came from a male donor with ankylosing spondylitis or in good health (not recorded which). The CDR3 runs from the conserved cysteine through the conserved F or W. The D gene is left open where the match is weak. Clone sizes are given selectively: once, few, many, or a class where the clone is expanded.

CDR3 protein | CDR3 DNA | V gene | clone size | J gene | D gene
CASSQERGPSSYNEQFF | TGTGCCAGCAGCCAAGAAAGGGGCCCAAGCTCCTACAATGAGCAGTTCTTC | TRBV4-2 | many | TRBJ2-1 | NA
CATSSGTDYGYTF | TGTGCCACCAGTTCCGGGACTGACTATGGCTACACCTTC | TRBV24-1 | many | TRBJ1-2 | NA
CASSLRDGSSYEQYF | TGCGCCAGCAGTCTTAGGGACGGGAGCTCCTACGAGCAGTACTTC | TRBV4-1 | many | TRBJ2-7 | NA
CSARDRRVLTDTQYF | TGCAGTGCTAGAGATCGTCGGGTCCTCACAGATACGCAGTATTTT | TRBV20-1 | many | TRBJ2-3 | NA
CSSRLAASGEQFF | TGCAGCTCTCGACTAGCGGCCTCCGGTGAGCAGTTCTTC | TRBV29-1 | many | TRBJ2-1 | TRBD2
CASRPPGGTGNTEAFF | TGTGCCAGCCGCCCCCCGGGGGGGACAGGGAACACTGAAGCTTTCTTT | TRBV21-1 | NA | TRBJ1-1 | NA
CASSLMSSYNEQFF | TGTGCCAGCAGCTTAATGAGCTCCTACAATGAGCAGTTCTTC | TRBV7-2 | many | TRBJ2-1 | NA
CASSRENQPQHF | TGTGCCAGCAGCAGGGAGAATCAGCCCCAGCATTTT | TRBV7-9 | few | TRBJ1-5 | NA
CASSLGGGVGYTF | TGTGCCAGCAGCTTAGGAGGGGGTGTAGGCTACACCTTC | TRBV7-2 | NA | TRBJ1-2 | NA
CASSAVLANYGYTF | TGTGCCAGCAGTGCGGTCCTAGCTAACTATGGCTACACCTTC | TRBV6-1 | many | TRBJ1-2 | NA
CASSEYLEKNTEAFF | TGTGCCAGCAGTGAATATTTGGAGAAGAACACTGAAGCTTTCTTT | TRBV2 | few | TRBJ1-1 | NA
CASRSPGGQIIYEQYF | TGTGCCAGCAGGTCTCCAGGGGGACAGATAATCTACGAGCAGTACTTC | TRBV12-3/TRBV12-4 | many | TRBJ2-7 | TRBD1
CASSWGQGHYTEAFF | TGTGCCAGCAGCTGGGGACAGGGCCATTACACTGAAGCTTTCTTT | TRBV5-6 | NA | TRBJ1-1 | TRBD1
CSARREGGELFF | TGCAGTGCTAGAAGGGAAGGCGGGGAGCTGTTTTTT | TRBV20-1 | many | TRBJ2-2 | NA
CASSPGQTQETQYF | TGCGCCAGCAGCCCGGGACAGACCCAAGAGACCCAGTACTTC | TRBV5-1 | many | TRBJ2-5 | TRBD1
CSASAREAPLRGETQYF | TGCAGTGCCTCAGCGAGGGAGGCCCCCCTAAGGGGAGAGACCCAGTACTTC | TRBV20-1 | many | TRBJ2-5 | NA
CASSPREGYSSYNEQFF | TGTGCCAGCAGCCCACGGGAGGGCTACAGCTCCTACAATGAGCAGTTCTTC | TRBV7-9 | NA | TRBJ2-1 | TRBD2
CASSVSGSFSYNEQFF | TGTGCCAGCAGCGTTAGCGGCAGCTTCTCCTACAATGAGCAGTTCTTC | TRBV13 | NA | TRBJ2-1 | NA
CASSLYRRGGPYNEQFF | TGTGCCAGCAGTTTATATCGGCGGGGGGGCCCCTACAATGAGCAGTTCTTC | TRBV12-3/TRBV12-4 | many | TRBJ2-1 | TRBD2
CVSSLGTSGGETQYF | TGTGTCAGCAGCTTAGGAACGTCAGGGGGAGAGACCCAGTACTTC | TRBV7-6 | once | TRBJ2-5 | TRBD1
CASSFSDRGGYGYTF | TGTGCCAGCAGCTTCTCCGACAGGGGGGGCTATGGCTACACCTTC | TRBV7-2 | NA | TRBJ1-2 | TRBD1
CASSLIGLAGGYNEQFF | TGTGCCAGTAGTCTAATCGGACTAGCGGGGGGGTACAATGAGCAGTTCTTC | TRBV19 | many | TRBJ2-1 | TRBD2
CSASFPARRWTDEQFF | TGCAGTGCTAGCTTCCCGGCTAGAAGATGGACAGATGAGCAGTTCTTC | TRBV20-1 | many | TRBJ2-1 | NA